These T cell receptor beta chains were read from a single sample in a study of cytomegalovirus exposure and HLA in healthy donors. Profiled with immunoSEQ multiplex PCR; TCRdb holds only in-frame clones, not every one. The sample holds tens of thousands of clones, around 70% seen once. Sequenced sample: PBMCs. The origin of the receptors is a woman aged 45-60 years in good health and CMV-seropositive. The CDR3 runs from the conserved cysteine through the conserved F or W. Each record gives: J gene, V gene, CDR3 protein.

J: TRBJ2-2
V: TRBV9
CDR3: CASSGAGTNTGELFF

J: TRBJ2-3
V: TRBV4-1
CDR3: CASSLATSTDTQYF

J: TRBJ1-4
V: TRBV9
CDR3: CASSQGAGDEKLFF

J: TRBJ2-3
V: TRBV5-4
CDR3: CASSKDGRSTDTQYF

J: TRBJ1-2
V: TRBV29-1
CDR3: CSVESTRPRDNYGYTF

J: TRBJ1-5
V: TRBV27
CDR3: CASRKTGNLVDQPQHF

J: TRBJ2-1
V: TRBV5-5
CDR3: CASSLGDYEQFF

J: TRBJ2-5
V: TRBV5-5
CDR3: CASSLSFDRGSFVETQYF

J: TRBJ2-7
V: TRBV6-1
CDR3: CASSEGPGQGYEQYF

J: TRBJ2-1
V: TRBV11-2
CDR3: CASSLGLGLEQFF

J: TRBJ1-1
V: TRBV9
CDR3: CASSVDAGAATEAFF

J: TRBJ2-7
V: TRBV2
CDR3: CASSFAGDSSYEQYF

J: TRBJ1-5
V: TRBV4-1
CDR3: CASSQEAGRSNQPQHF

J: TRBJ2-1
V: TRBV15
CDR3: CATSTRQGLGNEQFF

J: TRBJ2-1
V: TRBV11-2
CDR3: CASSSGLAGKDEQFF

J: TRBJ1-1
V: TRBV19
CDR3: CASNAAMNTEAFF

J: TRBJ1-1
V: TRBV5-1
CDR3: CASSLKGPGMNTEAFF

J: TRBJ2-5
V: TRBV6-1
CDR3: CASSEAPGGADVGQTQYF

J: TRBJ2-7
V: TRBV2
CDR3: CASSGEFSYEQYF

J: TRBJ2-1
V: TRBV6-4
CDR3: CASSETGENEQFF

J: TRBJ2-3
V: TRBV6-1
CDR3: CASSEGAGLADTQYF

J: TRBJ2-3
V: TRBV7-2
CDR3: CASSLLSDTQYF

J: TRBJ2-7
V: TRBV5-1
CDR3: CASSMVGGERYEQYF

J: TRBJ2-3
V: TRBV21-1
CDR3: CASSKVKGRTDVKLTSTDTQYF

J: TRBJ2-1
V: TRBV7-9
CDR3: CASSLGPGLVSTHEQFF

J: TRBJ2-1
V: TRBV7-9
CDR3: CASSLERVSSYNEQFF

J: TRBJ1-3
V: TRBV7-2
CDR3: CASSLVGRAGNTIYF

J: TRBJ2-1
V: TRBV6-1
CDR3: CASSEPSGRAYNEQFF

J: TRBJ1-2
V: TRBV5-4
CDR3: CASSLAGSGGYTF

J: TRBJ1-1
V: TRBV19
CDR3: CASSLGARNTEAFF

J: TRBJ2-7
V: TRBV27
CDR3: CASSPTGTSGSSHEQYF

J: TRBJ1-2
V: TRBV6-5
CDR3: CASSQGHTLRGYTF

J: TRBJ2-5
V: TRBV20-1
CDR3: CSPRQSETQYF

J: TRBJ2-7
V: TRBV15
CDR3: CATSRGTNYEQYF

J: TRBJ2-3
V: TRBV29-1
CDR3: CSVELRAPSTDTQYF

J: TRBJ2-2
V: TRBV4-2
CDR3: CASSRTSGTDGELFF

J: TRBJ2-7
V: TRBV9
CDR3: CASSVGTGGFEQYF

J: TRBJ2-6
V: TRBV7-3
CDR3: CASSLFGRQPVSGANVLTF

J: TRBJ2-2
V: TRBV29-1
CDR3: CSGEDTGELFF

J: TRBJ2-1
V: TRBV27
CDR3: CASSRSSGSSYNEQFF

J: TRBJ1-5
V: TRBV6-5
CDR3: CASSRQGGYQPQHF

J: TRBJ2-1
V: TRBV11-2
CDR3: CASSLDPQVEQFF

J: TRBJ2-1
V: TRBV7-2
CDR3: CASSQLRSSYNEQFF

J: TRBJ2-7
V: TRBV25-1
CDR3: CASSGAAPREAYF

J: TRBJ1-1
V: TRBV30
CDR3: CAWSAGGGNTEAFF

J: TRBJ2-2
V: TRBV5-5
CDR3: CASSLMWTGMNTGELFF